This T cell receptor (beta chain) was observed in a study of T cells in localized non-small cell lung cancer. Germline CDR1 is KGHSH and CDR2 is LQKENI. Between the trimmed V and J ends, which lost 0 bases and 7 bases, there was a span of 12 bases. This CDR3 contains 14 residues. Here immunoSEQ multiplex PCR was the method, and the copy in TCRdb shows in-frame clones only, minus some. The sample comprises 20,000 to 25,000 clones, 85% to 90% of which are singletons, and about an eighth rests with the top ten. This sequence originates from a male donor older than 55 with stage I lung adenocarcinoma. The chain joins TRBV18 to TRBJ1-2, with D unclear. The specimen comprised peripheral blood, sampled before any cancer treatment. This CDR3 is CASSPPGPAAGYTF. The CDR3 coding sequence is TGTGCCAGCTCACCACCTGGACCCGCGGCTGGCTACACCTTC.